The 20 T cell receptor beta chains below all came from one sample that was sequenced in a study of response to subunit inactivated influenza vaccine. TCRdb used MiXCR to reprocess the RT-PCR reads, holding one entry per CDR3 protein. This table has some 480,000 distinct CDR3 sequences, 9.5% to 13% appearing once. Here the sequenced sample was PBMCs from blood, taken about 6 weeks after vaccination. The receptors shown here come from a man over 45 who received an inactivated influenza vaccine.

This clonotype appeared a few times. This CDR3 reads CASSQDLSGGGLAKNIQYF. CDR3 coding DNA: TGTGCCAGCAGCCAAGATCTAAGTGGAGGCGGCCTAGCCAAAAACATTCAGTACTTC. J is TRBJ2-4 and V is TRBV3-1; a possible D gene is TRBD2 (5 bases). V gave up 0 bases and J gave up 0 bases, with 18 bases separating them. The CDR3 has 19 amino acids. Germline loops: CDR1 LGHDT, CDR2 YNNKEL (reference sequence).

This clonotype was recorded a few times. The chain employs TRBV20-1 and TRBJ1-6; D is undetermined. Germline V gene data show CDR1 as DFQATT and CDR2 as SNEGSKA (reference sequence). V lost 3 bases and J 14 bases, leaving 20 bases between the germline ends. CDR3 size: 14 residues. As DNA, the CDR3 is TGCAGTGCTAGTTTGGGGTCTAATCCCGACACCCTCCACTTT. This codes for CSASLGSNPDTLHF.

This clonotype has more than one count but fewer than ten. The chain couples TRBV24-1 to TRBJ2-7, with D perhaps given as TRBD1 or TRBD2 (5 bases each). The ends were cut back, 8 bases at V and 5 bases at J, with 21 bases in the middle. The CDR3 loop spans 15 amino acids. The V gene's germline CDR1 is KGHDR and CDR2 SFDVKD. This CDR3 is CATTLLRDRNNEQYF. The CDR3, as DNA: TGTGCCACCACTCTCCTTAGGGACCGAAATAACGAGCAGTACTTC.

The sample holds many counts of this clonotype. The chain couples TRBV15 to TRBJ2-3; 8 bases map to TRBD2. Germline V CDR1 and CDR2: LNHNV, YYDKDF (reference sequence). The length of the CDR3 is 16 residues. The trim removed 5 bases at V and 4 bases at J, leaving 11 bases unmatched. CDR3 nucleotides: TGTGCCACCAGCTCTCAGCGGGGGTCTGGTGCAGATACGCAGTATTTT. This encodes CATSSQRGSGADTQYF.

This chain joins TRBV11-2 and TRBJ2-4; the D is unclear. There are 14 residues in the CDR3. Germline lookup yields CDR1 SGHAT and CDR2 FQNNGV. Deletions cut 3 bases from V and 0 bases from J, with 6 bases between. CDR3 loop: CASSFVVAKNIQYF. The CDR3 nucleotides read TGTGCCAGCAGCTTCGTGGTAGCCAAAAACATTCAGTACTTC. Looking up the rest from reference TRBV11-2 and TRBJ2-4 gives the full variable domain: EAGVAQSPRYKIIEKRQSVAFWCNPISGHATLYWYQQILGQGPKLLIQFQNNGVVDDSQLPKDRFSAERLKGVDSTLKIQPAKLEDSAVYLCASSFVVAKNIQYFGAGTRLSVL.

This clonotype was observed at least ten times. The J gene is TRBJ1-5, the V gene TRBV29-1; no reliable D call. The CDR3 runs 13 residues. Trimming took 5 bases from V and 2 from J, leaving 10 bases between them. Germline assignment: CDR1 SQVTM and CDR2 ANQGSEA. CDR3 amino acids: CSVSLGGNQPQHF. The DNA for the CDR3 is TGCAGCGTTTCATTGGGTGGCAATCAGCCCCAGCATTTT.

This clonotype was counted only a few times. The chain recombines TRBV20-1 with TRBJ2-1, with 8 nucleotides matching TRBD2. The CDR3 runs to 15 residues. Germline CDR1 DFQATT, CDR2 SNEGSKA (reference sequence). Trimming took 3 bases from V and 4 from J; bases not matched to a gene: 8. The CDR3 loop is CSASGPSGQYNEQFF. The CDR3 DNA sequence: TGCAGTGCTAGTGGGCCTAGCGGGCAGTACAATGAGCAGTTCTTC.

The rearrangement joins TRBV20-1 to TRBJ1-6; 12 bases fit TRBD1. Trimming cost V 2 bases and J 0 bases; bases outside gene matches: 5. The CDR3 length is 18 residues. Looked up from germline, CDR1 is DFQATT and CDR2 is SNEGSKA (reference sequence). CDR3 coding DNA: TGCAGTGCTAGATTCGGGACAGGGGGCAGCTCCTATAATTCACCCCTCCACTTT. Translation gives CSARFGTGGSSYNSPLHF.

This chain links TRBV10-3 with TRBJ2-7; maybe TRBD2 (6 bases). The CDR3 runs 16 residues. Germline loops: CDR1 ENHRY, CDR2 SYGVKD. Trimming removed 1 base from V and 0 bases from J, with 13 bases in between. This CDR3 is CAISEYAGLRSYEQYF. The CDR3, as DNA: TGTGCCATCAGTGAGTACGCGGGACTCCGCTCCTACGAGCAGTACTTC.

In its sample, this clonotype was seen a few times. The CDR3 here is CAISVQGGATEAFF. CDR3 bases: TGTGCCATCAGTGTTCAGGGAGGTGCCACTGAAGCTTTCTTT. The chain couples TRBV10-3 to TRBJ1-1; D might be TRBD1 (5 bases). The CDR3 sequence is 14 residues long. V gave up 4 bases and J gave up 4 bases, with 13 bases separating them. From germline, CDR1 is ENHRY and CDR2 SYGVKD.

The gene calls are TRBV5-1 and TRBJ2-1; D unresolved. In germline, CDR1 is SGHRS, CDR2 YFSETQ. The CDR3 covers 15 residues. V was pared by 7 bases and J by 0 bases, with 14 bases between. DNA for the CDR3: TGCGCCAGCTACGACACCTTGAGCTCCTACAATGAGCAGTTCTTC. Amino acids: CASYDTLSSYNEQFF.

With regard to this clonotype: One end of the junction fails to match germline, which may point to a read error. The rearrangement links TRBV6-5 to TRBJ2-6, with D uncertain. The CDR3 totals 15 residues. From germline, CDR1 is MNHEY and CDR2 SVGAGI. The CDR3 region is CASSYSSGGPNVLTF. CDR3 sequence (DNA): TGTGCCAGCAGTTATTCTTCGGGTGGGCCCAACGTCCTGACTTTC.

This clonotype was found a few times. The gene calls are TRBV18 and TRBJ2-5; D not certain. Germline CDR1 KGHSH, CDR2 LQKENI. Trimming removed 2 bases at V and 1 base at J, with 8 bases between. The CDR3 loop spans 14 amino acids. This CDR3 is CASSPGALQETQYF. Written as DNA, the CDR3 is TGTGCCAGCTCACCAGGCGCACTCCAAGAGACCCAGTACTTC.

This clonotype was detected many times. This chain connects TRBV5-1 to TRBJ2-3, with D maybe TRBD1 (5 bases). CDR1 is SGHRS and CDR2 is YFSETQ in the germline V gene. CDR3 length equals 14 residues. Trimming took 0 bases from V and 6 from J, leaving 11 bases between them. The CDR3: CASSLETAYDTQYF. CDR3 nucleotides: TGCGCCAGCAGCTTGGAGACAGCCTACGATACGCAGTATTTT.

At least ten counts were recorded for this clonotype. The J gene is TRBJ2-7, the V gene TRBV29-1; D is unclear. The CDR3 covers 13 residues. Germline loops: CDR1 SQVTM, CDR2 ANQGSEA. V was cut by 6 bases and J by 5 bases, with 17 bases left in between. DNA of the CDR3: TGCAGCGTCTCGGGCCTCGTAACCCACGAGCAGTACTTC. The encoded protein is CSVSGLVTHEQYF.

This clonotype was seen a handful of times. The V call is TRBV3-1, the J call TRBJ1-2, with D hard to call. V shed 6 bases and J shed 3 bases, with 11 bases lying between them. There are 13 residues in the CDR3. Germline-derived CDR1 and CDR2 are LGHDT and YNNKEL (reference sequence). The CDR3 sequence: CASRPSTDYGYTF. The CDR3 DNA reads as TGTGCCAGCAGGCCAAGTACCGACTATGGCTACACCTTC.

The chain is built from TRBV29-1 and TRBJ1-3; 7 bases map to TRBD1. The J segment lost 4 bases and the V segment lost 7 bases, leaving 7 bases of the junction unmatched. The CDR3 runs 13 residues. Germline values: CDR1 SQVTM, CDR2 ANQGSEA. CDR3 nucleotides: TGCAGCGCTACAGGGGATTCAGGAAACACCATATATTTT. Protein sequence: CSATGDSGNTIYF.

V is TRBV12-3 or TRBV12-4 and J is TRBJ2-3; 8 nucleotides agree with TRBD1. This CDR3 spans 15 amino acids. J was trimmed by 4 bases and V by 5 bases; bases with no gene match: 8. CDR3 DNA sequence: TGTGCCAGCAGTCCCCAGGGGGCGGACGCAGATACGCAGTATTTT. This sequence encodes CASSPQGADADTQYF.

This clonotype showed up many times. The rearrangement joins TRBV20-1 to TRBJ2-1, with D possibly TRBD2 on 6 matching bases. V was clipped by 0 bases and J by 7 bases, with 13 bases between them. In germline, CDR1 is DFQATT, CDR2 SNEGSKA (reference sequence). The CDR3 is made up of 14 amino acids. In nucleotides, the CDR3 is TGCAGTGCTAGAGATCTGGGGACTGGGAATGAGCAGTTCTTC. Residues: CSARDLGTGNEQFF.

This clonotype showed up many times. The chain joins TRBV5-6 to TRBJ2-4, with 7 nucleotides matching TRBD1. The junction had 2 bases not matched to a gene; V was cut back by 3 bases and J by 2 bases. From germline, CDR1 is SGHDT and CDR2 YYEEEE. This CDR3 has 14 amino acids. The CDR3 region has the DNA TGTGCCAGCAGCTCACAGGGGTCCAAAAACATTCAGTACTTC. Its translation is CASSSQGSKNIQYF.